Sequencing of this TCR beta chain was carried out in a study of spatial heterogeneity in lung cancer. Study summary: More beta-chain than alpha-chain sequences were consistently detected. Unique TCR and UMI combinations averaged more than ten appearances each in raw reads.

Time point reported: sample taken at primary tumor resection. The authors sequenced whole RNA from tumor, nontumor lung or frozen PBMC without sorting. Comment on this clonotype: Its antigen remains unknown. The library was built for alpha chains, so this beta chain is an off-target read and its size means little.

A distinct unique molecular identifier was carried by each TCR cDNA molecule. MiXCR was run by TCRdb on the 5' RACE reads, yielding one entry per CDR3 protein. The sample holds around 4,100 distinct CDR3 sequences; roughly 50% are singletons and the top ten take roughly 76%. Germline CDR1 reads LNHDA; CDR2 reads SQIVND (reference sequence). Germline trimming cut 1 base from V and 5 bases from J; bases unmatched to any gene: 9. The CDR3 consists of 16 residues. Whole-study results and caveats: Detection of ubiquitous tumor TCRs in blood was higher at resection than follow-up.

V gene TRBV19 combines with J gene TRBJ2-5; 8 positions agree with TRBD1. The receptor's source is a female donor with early-stage non-small cell lung cancer. Sequenced material: PBMCs, taken at surgery. CDR3 in DNA: TGTGCCAGTAGTATAGGTTGGGCAGGGGGCTTTGAGACCCAGTACTTC. Residues: CASSIGWAGGFETQYF.